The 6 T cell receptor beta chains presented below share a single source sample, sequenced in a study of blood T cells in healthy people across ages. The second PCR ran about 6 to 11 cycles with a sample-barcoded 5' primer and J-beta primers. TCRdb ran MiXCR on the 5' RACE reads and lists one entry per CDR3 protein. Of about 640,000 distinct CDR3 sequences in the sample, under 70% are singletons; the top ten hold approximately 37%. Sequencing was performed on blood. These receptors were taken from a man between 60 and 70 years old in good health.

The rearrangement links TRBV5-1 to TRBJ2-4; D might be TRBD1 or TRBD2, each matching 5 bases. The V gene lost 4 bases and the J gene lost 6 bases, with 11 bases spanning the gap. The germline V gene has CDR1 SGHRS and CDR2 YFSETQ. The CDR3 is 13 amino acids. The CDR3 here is CASSLGTANIQYF. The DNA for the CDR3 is TGCGCCAGCAGCCTAGGGACGGCAAACATTCAGTACTTC.

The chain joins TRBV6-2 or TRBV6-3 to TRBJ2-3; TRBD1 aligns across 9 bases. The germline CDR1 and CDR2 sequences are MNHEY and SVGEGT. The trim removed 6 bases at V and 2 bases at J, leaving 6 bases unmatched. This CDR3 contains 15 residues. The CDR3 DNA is TGTGCCAGCAGGGACCGGGACAGGGCCACAGATACGCAGTATTTT. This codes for CASRDRDRATDTQYF.

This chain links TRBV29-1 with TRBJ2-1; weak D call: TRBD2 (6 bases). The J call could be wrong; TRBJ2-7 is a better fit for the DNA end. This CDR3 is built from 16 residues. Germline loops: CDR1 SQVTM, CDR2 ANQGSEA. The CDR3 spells CSVESGQESSYNEQYF. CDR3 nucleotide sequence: TGCAGCGTTGAAAGCGGGCAGGAGAGCTCCTACAATGAGCAGTACTTC.

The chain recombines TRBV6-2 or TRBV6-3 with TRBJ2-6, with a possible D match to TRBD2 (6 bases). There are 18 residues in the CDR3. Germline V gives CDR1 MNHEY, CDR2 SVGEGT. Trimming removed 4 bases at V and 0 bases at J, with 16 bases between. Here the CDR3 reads CASSWGTLSLSGANVLTF. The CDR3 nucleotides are TGTGCCAGCAGTTGGGGGACTCTCTCTCTCTCTGGGGCCAACGTCCTGACTTTC.

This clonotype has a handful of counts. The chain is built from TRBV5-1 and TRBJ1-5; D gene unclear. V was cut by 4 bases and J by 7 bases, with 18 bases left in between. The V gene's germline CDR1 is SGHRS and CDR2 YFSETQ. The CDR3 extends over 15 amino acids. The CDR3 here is CASSEDGFSWQPQHF. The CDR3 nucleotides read TGCGCCAGCAGCGAGGACGGTTTTTCATGGCAGCCCCAGCATTTT.

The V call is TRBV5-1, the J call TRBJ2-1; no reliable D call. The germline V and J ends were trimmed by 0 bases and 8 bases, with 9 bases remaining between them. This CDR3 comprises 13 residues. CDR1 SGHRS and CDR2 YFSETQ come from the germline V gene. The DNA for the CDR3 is TGCGCCAGCAGCTTGGCCCTCGGCTATGAGCAGTTCTTC. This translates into CASSLALGYEQFF.